This TCR beta chain was documented in a study of cytomegalovirus exposure and HLA in healthy donors. Study-wide points: Listed as cytomegalovirus-associated were 150 to 200 TCR beta chains. Roughly even sequencing depth across donors was the assumption behind the presence/absence analyses. An analysis done earlier found most TCR beta V segments productive about 87% or about 30% of the time.

The PCR made use of 60 Vbeta and 13 Jbeta primers. Assay used: immunoSEQ multiplex PCR; TCRdb lists only in-frame clones, some missing. The sample has over 150,000 clones; around 80% are singletons. Points on this clone: What it recognizes is unknown.

Healthy donors of bone marrow made up the group. Trimming removed 1 base from V and 4 bases from J, with 10 bases in between. The CDR3 consists of 14 residues. CDR1 LGHNT and CDR2 FRNRAP come from the germline V gene. The chain is built from TRBV12-5 and TRBJ1-1, with unresolved D. The sample comprised PBMCs. The receptor was derived from a man aged 35 to 55 in good health and CMV-seronegative. This chain's CDR3 is CASGLGRLRTEAFF. The CDR3 nucleotides are TGTGCTAGTGGTTTGGGCCGGTTGCGCACTGAAGCTTTCTTT.